This T cell receptor (beta chain) was documented in a study of blood T cell repertoires in COVID-19. About the study: T cells, B-cell-depleted T cells, or PBMCs supplied cDNA or gDNA.

Germline CDR1 SGHRS, CDR2 YFSETQ. V was pared by 0 bases and J by 3 bases, with 2 bases of the junction left unmatched. The CDR3 extends over 15 amino acids. Original handling: It was from reference gene primer amplification that nucleated cell counts were estimated. TCRdb's table, derived via immunoSEQ multiplex PCR, lists solely in-frame clones and lacks some. That table is the source of V, J and clone size, and D and trimming were worked out from the DNA. Of 220,000 or so clones in the sample, roughly 84% were seen once. The sequence derives from a man aged 45-65 years who had recovered from COVID-19. The chain combines TRBV5-1 with TRBJ2-7; 11 bases map to TRBD1. The sequenced sample consisted of peripheral blood. CDR3 amino acids: CASSLGGTGGYEQYF. The DNA for the CDR3 is TGCGCCAGCAGCTTGGGAGGGACAGGGGGCTACGAGCAGTACTTC.